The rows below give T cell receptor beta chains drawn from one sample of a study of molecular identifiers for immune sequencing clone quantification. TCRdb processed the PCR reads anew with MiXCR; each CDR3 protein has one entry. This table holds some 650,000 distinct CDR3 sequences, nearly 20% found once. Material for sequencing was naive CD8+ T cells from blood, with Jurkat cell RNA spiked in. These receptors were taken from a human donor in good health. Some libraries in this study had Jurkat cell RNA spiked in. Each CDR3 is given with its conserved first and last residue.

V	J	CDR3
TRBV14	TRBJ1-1	CASSQGSAEPTEAFF
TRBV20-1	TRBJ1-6	CSARENDRPRSYF
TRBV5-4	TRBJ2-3	CASSVDLIAPQDTDTQYF
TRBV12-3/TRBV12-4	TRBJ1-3	CASSFGVSGNTIYF
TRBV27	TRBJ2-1	CASSPTGYGGQFF
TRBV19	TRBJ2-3	CASSIGSGSREDTQYF
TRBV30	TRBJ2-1	CAWGFHNEQFF
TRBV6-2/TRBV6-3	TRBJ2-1	CASTDRGQSEQFF
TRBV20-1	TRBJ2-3	CSADARGDTQYF
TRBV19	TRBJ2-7	CASSVGFGGYEQYF
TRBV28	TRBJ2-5	CASNLHAVQETQYF
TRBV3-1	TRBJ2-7	CASSQDVDTPEQYF
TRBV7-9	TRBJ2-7	CASSAPLAGVSYEQYF
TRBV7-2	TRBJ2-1	CASSDPSGPLYNEQFF
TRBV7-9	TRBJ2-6	CASSHPVAGLAGANVLTF
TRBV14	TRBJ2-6	CASSIGGGANVLTF
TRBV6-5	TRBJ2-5	CASRRGQGISETQYF
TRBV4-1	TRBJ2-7	CASSWGSGGEQYF
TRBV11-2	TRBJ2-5	CASSLEGELGAQYF
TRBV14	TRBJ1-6	CASSRTGQRNSPLHF
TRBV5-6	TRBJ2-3	CASSLDWGNVGTDTQYF